This paragraph reports one T cell receptor beta chain. Its antigen remains unidentified. The sample carries other DNA sequences with the same CDR3. Profiling relied on immunoSEQ multiplex PCR, and the TCRdb table lists in-frame clones only, not all of them. In the table there are around 1.9 million clones, approximately 94% of which are singletons. The sample comes from a study of shared clonotypes between healthy human individuals. Study context: A couple of female and a few male donors aged 18 to 49 were enrolled. Used for every donor were three CD4 naive, three CD4 memory, two CD8 naive and one CD8 memory plate.

Naive CD8 cells lacked CD45RO, underwent positive selection for CCR7 and left out terminally differentiated effector memory CD45RA+ cells. Those who donated were healthy HIV-negative adults, with no recent acute infections or vaccinations reported. The study, taken as a whole, reports: Exclusively blood specimens were collected; tissue repertoires likely differ.

The ends were cut back, 2 bases at V and 0 bases at J, with 5 bases in the middle. Germline CDR1 and CDR2: SGHNT and YYREEE (reference sequence). The CDR3 loop spans 13 amino acids. Sequencing was carried out using naive CD8+ T cells from PBMCs. The chain combines TRBV5-4 with TRBJ1-1; D is uncertain. The TCR was taken from a man aged 18 to 30 in good health. Some clones in this sample may be carry-over from other donors' samples. CDR3 amino acids: CASSFGLNTEAFF. CDR3 sequence (DNA): TGTGCCAGCAGCTTCGGACTGAACACTGAAGCTTTCTTT.